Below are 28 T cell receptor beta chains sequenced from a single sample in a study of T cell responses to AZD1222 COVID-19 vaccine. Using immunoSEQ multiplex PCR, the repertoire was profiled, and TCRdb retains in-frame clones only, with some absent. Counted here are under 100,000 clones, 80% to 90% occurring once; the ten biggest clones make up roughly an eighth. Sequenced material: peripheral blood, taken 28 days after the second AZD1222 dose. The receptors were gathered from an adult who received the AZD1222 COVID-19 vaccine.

CDR3 loop: CASSQADRGGQPQHF. The CDR3 bases are TGTGCCAGCAGCCAAGCGGACAGGGGAGGTCAGCCCCAGCATTTT. This chain joins TRBV16 and TRBJ1-5; 9 nucleotides align to TRBD1. The length of the CDR3 is 15 residues. The junction had 5 bases not matched to a gene; V was cut back by 2 bases and J by 6 bases. Per the germline V gene, CDR1 is KGHSY and CDR2 is FQNENV.

CDR3 in amino acids: CASSLAGGGINTGELFF. CDR3 coding DNA: TGTGCCAGCAGCTTAGCCGGGGGCGGGATTAACACCGGGGAGCTGTTTTTT. The chain couples TRBV11-3 to TRBJ2-2, with D possibly called TRBD1 or TRBD2 (6 bases each). CDR1 is SGHNT and CDR2 is YENEEA in the germline V gene. This CDR3 is 17 amino acids long. Trimming left V 1 base short and J 2 bases short, with 14 bases between. Variable domain in full (rest from reference TRBV11-3 and TRBJ2-2): EAGVVQSPRYKIIEKKQPVAFWCNPISGHNTLYWYLQNLGQGPELLIRYENEEAVDDSQLPKDRFSAERLKGVDSTLKIQPAELGDSAVYLCASSLAGGGINTGELFFGEGSRLTVL.

CDR3 sequence reads: CANRPTGTGPGGYTF. The CDR3 coding sequence is TGTGCCAACAGACCCACCGGGACAGGGCCTGGTGGCTACACCTTC. V and J are TRBV28 and TRBJ1-2; 9 bases align to TRBD1. V lost 10 bases to trimming and J lost 7 bases; unmatched junction nucleotides: 16. The CDR3 is 15 residues long. Germline assignment: CDR1 MDHEN and CDR2 SYDVKM.

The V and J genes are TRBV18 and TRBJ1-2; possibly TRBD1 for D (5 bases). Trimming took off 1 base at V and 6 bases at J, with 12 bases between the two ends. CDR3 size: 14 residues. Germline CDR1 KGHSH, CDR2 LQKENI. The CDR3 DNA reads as TGTGCCAGCTCACCACTACAGGCTCGGGATGGCTACACCTTC. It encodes CASSPLQARDGYTF.

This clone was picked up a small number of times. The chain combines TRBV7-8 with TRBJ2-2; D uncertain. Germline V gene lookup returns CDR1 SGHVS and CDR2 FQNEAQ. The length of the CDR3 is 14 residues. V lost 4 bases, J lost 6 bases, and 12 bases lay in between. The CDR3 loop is CASSSPRPAGELFF. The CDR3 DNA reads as TGTGCCAGCAGCTCCCCCCGTCCGGCCGGGGAGCTGTTTTTT.

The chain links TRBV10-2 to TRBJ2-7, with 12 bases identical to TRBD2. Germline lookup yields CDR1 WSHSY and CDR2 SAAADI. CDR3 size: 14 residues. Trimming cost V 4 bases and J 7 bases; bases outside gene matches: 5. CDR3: CASSGLAGASEQYV. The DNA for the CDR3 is TGCGCCAGCAGTGGACTAGCGGGGGCGAGTGAGCAGTACGTC.

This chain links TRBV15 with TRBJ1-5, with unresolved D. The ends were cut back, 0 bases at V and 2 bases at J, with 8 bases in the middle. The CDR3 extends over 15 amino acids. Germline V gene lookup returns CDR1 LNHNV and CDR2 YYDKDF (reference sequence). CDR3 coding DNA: TGTGCCACCAGCAGAGATCGAAGGGGCAATCAGCCCCAGCATTTT. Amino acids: CATSRDRRGNQPQHF.

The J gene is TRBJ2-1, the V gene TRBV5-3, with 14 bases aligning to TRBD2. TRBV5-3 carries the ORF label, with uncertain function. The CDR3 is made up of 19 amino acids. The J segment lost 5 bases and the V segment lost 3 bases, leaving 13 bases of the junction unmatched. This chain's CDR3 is CARSCLFFWTSGGHNEQFF. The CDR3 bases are TGTGCCAGAAGCTGCTTATTCTTCTGGACTAGCGGGGGGCACAATGAGCAGTTCTTC.

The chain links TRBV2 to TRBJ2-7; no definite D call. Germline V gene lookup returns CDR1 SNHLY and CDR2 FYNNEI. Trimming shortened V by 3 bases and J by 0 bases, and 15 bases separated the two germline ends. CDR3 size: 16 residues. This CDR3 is CASSDYRLLSSYEQYF. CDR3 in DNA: TGTGCCAGCAGTGACTATAGGCTCCTTAGCTCCTACGAGCAGTACTTC.

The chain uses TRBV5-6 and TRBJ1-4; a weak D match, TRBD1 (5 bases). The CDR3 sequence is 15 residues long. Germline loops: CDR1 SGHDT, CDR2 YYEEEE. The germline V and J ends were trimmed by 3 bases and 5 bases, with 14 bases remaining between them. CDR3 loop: CASSSPVRVNEKLFF. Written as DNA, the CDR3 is TGTGCCAGCAGCTCCCCTGTCAGGGTAAATGAAAAACTGTTTTTT.

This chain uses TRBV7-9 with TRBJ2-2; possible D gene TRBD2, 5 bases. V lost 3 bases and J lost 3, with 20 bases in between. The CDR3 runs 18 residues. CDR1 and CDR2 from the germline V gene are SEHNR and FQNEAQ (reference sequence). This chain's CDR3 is CASSFDRDGPEDTGELFF. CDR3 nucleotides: TGTGCCAGCAGCTTTGATCGCGATGGACCGGAGGACACCGGGGAGCTGTTTTTT.

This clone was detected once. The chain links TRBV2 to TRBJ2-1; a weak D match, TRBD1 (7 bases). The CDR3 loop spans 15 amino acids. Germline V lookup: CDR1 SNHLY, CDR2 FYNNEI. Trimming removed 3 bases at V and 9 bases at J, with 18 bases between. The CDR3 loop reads CASSEKVHRGGEQFF. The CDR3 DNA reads TGTGCCAGCAGTGAGAAAGTGCACAGGGGAGGTGAGCAGTTCTTC.

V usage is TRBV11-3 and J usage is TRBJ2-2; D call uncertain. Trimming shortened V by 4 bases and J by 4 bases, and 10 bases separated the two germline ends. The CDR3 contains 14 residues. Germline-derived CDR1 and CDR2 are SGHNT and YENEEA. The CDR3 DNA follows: TGTGCCAGCAGCTCGTCTCGGGTCACCGGGGAGCTGTTTTTT. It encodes CASSSSRVTGELFF. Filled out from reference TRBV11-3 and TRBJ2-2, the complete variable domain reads EAGVVQSPRYKIIEKKQPVAFWCNPISGHNTLYWYLQNLGQGPELLIRYENEEAVDDSQLPKDRFSAERLKGVDSTLKIQPAELGDSAVYLCASSSSRVTGELFFGEGSRLTVL.

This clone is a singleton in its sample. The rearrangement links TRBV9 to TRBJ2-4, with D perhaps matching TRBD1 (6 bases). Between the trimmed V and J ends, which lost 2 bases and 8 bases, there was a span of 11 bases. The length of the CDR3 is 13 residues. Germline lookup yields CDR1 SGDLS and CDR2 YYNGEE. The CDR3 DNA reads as TGTGCCAGCAGCGTTGCAGGGGCGGACATTCAGTACTTC. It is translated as CASSVAGADIQYF.

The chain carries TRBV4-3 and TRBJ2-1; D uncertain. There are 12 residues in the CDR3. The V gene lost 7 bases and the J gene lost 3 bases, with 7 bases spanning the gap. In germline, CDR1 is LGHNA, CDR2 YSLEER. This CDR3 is CASNFIYNEQFF. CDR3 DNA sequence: TGCGCCAGCAACTTTATCTACAATGAGCAGTTCTTC.

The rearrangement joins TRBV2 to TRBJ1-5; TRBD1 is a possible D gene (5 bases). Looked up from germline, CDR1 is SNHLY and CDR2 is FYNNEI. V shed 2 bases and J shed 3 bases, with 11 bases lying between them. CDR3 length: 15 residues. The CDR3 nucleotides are TGTGCCAGCAGTGAACAACTGGGGACCAATCAGCCCCAGCATTTT. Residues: CASSEQLGTNQPQHF.

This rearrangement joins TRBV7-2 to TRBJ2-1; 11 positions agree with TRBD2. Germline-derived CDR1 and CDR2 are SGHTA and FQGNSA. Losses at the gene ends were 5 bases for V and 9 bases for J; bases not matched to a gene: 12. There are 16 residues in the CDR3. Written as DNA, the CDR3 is TGTGCCAGCAGCCTGACCGGGACTAGCGGCGGTATTGAGCAGTTCTTC. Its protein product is CASSLTGTSGGIEQFF.

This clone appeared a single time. The CDR3 bases are TGTGCCAGCAGCGTAGTAGGCTCCCAACGGGAGACCCAGTACTTC. Protein sequence: CASSVVGSQRETQYF. The J gene is TRBJ2-5, the V gene TRBV9; D is undetermined. Per the germline V gene, CDR1 is SGDLS and CDR2 is YYNGEE. The CDR3 runs 15 residues. The germline V and J ends were trimmed by 0 bases and 5 bases, with 14 bases remaining between them.

This chain's CDR3 is CASTPPGAEAFF. The CDR3 DNA reads TGTGCCAGCACCCCCCCGGGAGCTGAAGCTTTCTTT. J is TRBJ1-1 and V is TRBV7-8; D gene uncertain. Trimming removed 7 bases from V and 6 bases from J, with 12 bases in between. Per germline, CDR1 SGHVS and CDR2 FQNEAQ. There are 12 residues in the CDR3.

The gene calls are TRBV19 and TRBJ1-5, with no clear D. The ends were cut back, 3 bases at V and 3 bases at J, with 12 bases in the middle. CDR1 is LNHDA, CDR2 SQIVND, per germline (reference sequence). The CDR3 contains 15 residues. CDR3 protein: CASSMGWGLNQPQHF. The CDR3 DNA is TGTGCCAGTAGTATGGGCTGGGGTCTCAATCAGCCCCAGCATTTT.

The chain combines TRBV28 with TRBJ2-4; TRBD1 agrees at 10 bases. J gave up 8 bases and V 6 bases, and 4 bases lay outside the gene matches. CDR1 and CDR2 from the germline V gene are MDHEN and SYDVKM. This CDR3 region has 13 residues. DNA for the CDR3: TGTGCCAGCAGCGGGACAGGGGTGGACATTCAGTACTTC. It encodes CASSGTGVDIQYF.

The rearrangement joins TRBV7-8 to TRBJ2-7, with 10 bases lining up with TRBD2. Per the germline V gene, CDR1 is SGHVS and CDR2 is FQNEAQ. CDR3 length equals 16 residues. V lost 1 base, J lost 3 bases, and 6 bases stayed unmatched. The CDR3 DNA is TGTGCCAGCAGCTTAGGGTCTAGCGGGGGTGTCTACGAGCAGTACGTC. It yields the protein CASSLGSSGGVYEQYV.

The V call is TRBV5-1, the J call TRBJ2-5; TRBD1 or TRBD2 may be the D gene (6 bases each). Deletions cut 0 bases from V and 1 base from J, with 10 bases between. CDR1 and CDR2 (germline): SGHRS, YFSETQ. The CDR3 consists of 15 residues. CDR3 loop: CASSLAGGLQETQYF. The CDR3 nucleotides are TGCGCCAGCAGCTTGGCCGGGGGCCTCCAAGAGACCCAGTACTTC.

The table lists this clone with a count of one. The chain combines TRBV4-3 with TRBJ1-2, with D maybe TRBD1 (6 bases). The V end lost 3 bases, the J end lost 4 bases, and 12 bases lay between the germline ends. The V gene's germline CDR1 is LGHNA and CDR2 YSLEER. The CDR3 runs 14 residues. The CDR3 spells CASSQGAGIYGYTF. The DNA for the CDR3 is TGCGCCAGCAGCCAGGGGGCAGGTATCTATGGCTACACCTTC.

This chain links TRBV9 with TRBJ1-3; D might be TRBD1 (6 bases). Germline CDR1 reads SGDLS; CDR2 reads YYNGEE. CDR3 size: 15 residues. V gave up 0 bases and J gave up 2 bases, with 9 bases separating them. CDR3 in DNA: TGTGCCAGCAGCGTAGCACAGGGTACTGGAAACACCATATATTTT. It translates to CASSVAQGTGNTIYF. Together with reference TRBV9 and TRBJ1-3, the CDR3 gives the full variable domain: DSGVTQTPKHLITATGQRVTLRCSPRSGDLSVYWYQQSLDQGLQFLIQYYNGEERAKGNILERFSAQQFPDLHSELNLSSLELGDSALYFCASSVAQGTGNTIYFGEGSWLTVV.

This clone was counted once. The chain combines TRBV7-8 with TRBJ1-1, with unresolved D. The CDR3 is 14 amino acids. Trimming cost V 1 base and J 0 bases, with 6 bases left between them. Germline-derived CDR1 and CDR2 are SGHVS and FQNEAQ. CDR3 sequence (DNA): TGTGCCAGCAGCTTAGACCCATTGAACACTGAAGCTTTCTTT. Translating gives CASSLDPLNTEAFF.

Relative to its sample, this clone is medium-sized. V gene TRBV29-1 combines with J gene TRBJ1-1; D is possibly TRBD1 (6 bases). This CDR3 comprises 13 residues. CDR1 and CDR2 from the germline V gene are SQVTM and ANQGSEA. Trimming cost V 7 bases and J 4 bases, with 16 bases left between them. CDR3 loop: CSGGEGGGTEAFF. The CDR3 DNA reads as TGCAGCGGCGGAGAGGGAGGGGGCACTGAAGCTTTCTTT.

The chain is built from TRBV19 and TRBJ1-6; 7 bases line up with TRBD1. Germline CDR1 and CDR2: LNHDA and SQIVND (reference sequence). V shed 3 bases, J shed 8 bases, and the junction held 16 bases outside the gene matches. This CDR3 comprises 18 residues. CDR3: CASSMGQSGGSSYSPLHF. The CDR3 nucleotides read TGTGCCAGTAGTATGGGACAGAGTGGCGGTTCCTCTTATTCACCCCTCCACTTT.